This is a list of T cell receptor beta chains from one sample in a study of blood T cell repertoires in COVID-19. TCRdb's copy holds only in-frame clones and misses some; the assay was immunoSEQ multiplex PCR. This table has around 140,000 clones, just over 85% appearing once. Sequencing input: peripheral blood. Receptors originate from a woman in her fifties or sixties with acute or convalescent COVID-19. CDR3s include the opening cysteine and the closing phenylalanine or tryptophan. The D gene is left open where the match is weak. The size field is filled for only some rows; it gives once, few, many or a size class.

clone_size j_call d_call v_call cdr3_length cdr3_aa cdr3_nt
. TRBJ1-2 TRBD1 TRBV19 14 CASSILWTGDGYTF TGTGCCAGTAGTATACTTTGGACAGGGGACGGCTACACCTTC
. TRBJ1-3 . TRBV5-1 17 CASSRQGTATAGDTIYF TGCGCCAGCAGCCGGCAGGGTACGGCCACCGCGGGGGACACCATATATTTT
. TRBJ1-1 . TRBV28 14 CASSVLQRRTEAFF TGTGCCAGCAGTGTACTCCAACGGAGGACTGAAGCTTTCTTT
. TRBJ1-1 . TRBV6-5 14 CASNTGLMNTEAFF TGTGCCAGCAACACAGGGCTCATGAACACTGAAGCTTTCTTT
. TRBJ2-7 . TRBV7-9 14 CASAGQGGSYEQYF TGTGCCAGCGCAGGCCAGGGAGGATCCTACGAGCAGTACTTC
once TRBJ2-5 TRBD2 TRBV7-2 16 CASSPIGLAGGETQYF TGTGCCAGCAGCCCAATCGGACTAGCGGGGGGTGAGACCCAGTACTTC
. TRBJ1-1 . TRBV28 12 CASSHIIPEAFF TGTGCCAGCAGCCACATTATTCCTGAAGCTTTCTTT
. TRBJ1-2 TRBD1 TRBV29-1 14 CSVEALGQGYGYTF TGCAGCGTTGAAGCCCTGGGACAGGGCTATGGCTACACCTTC
. TRBJ1-1 . TRBV28 15 CASPVSGEKNTEAFF TGTGCCAGCCCAGTTTCCGGGGAGAAGAACACTGAAGCTTTCTTT
. TRBJ1-5 TRBD1 TRBV10-3 17 CAISSDRGSGSNQPQHF TGTGCCATCTCCAGCGACAGGGGAAGCGGGAGCAATCAGCCCCAGCATTTT
. TRBJ2-1 TRBD2 TRBV7-3 16 CASSLESGLASNEQFF TGTGCCAGCAGCTTAGAATCCGGACTAGCGAGTAATGAGCAGTTCTTC
few TRBJ2-7 . TRBV5-1 14 CASSLNSLVYEQYF TGCGCCAGCAGCTTGAATAGCCTCGTGTACGAGCAGTACTTC
. TRBJ1-1 . TRBV30 11 CAWGPSPEAFF TGTGCCTGGGGACCGTCCCCCGAAGCTTTCTTT
. TRBJ2-7 TRBD1 TRBV7-9 16 CASSQGGLPPRNEQYF TGTGCCAGCAGCCAAGGGGGCCTACCCCCGAGGAACGAGCAGTACTTC
. TRBJ2-7 TRBD2 TRBV7-2 15 CASSSFGGAGYEQYF TGTGCCAGCAGCTCCTTCGGGGGGGCCGGGTACGAGCAGTACTTC
. TRBJ2-3 . TRBV24-1 12 CATSDPGGAQYF TGTGCCACCAGTGACCCAGGAGGTGCGCAATATTTT
. TRBJ2-7 TRBD2 TRBV2 15 CASSGPIVAGGEQYF TGTGCCAGCAGTGGTCCGATAGTAGCGGGTGGGGAGCAGTACTTC
. TRBJ1-1 . TRBV4-1 15 CASSQDTRSGTEAFF TGCGCCAGCAGCCAAGATACTAGGTCTGGAACTGAAGCTTTCTTT
. TRBJ2-4 TRBD2 TRBV7-9 16 CASSTAGRVPKNIQYF TGTGCCAGCAGCACAGCAGGGAGGGTGCCCAAAAACATTCAGTACTTC
. TRBJ2-1 . TRBV30 12 CACPSLGDEQFF TGTGCCTGCCCCTCGTTGGGCGATGAGCAGTTCTTC
few TRBJ2-7 TRBD2 TRBV6-5 13 CASSPPGGYEQYF TGTGCCAGCAGTCCCCCGGGGGGCTACGAGCAGTACTTC
once TRBJ2-3 . TRBV7-8 15 CASSTRTVSTDTQYF TGTGCCAGCAGCACCCGGACAGTTAGCACAGATACGCAGTATTTT
. TRBJ2-1 TRBD2 TRBV25-1 15 CASSSSGGPYNEQFF TGTGCCAGCAGTTCAAGCGGGGGGCCCTACAATGAGCAGTTCTTC
. TRBJ2-7 TRBD2 TRBV5-4 14 CASSSTSGGYEQYF TGTGCCAGCAGCTCCACTAGCGGGGGTTACGAGCAGTACTTC
. TRBJ2-7 TRBD1 TRBV29-1 15 CSVVYGQVNPYEQYF TGCAGCGTAGTATACGGACAGGTCAACCCCTACGAGCAGTACTTC
. TRBJ2-6 TRBD1 TRBV28 19 CASYTPLGTGEGGANVLTF TGTGCCAGCTATACTCCGCTCGGGACAGGGGAAGGTGGGGCCAACGTCCTGACTTTC
. TRBJ1-2 TRBD1 TRBV5-1 16 CASSLTPGQGVGGYTF TGCGCCAGCAGCCTGACTCCGGGACAGGGTGTGGGGGGCTACACCTTC
. TRBJ2-5 TRBD1 TRBV18 14 CASSPTGPQETQYF TGTGCCAGCTCACCGACAGGGCCCCAAGAGACCCAGTACTTC
. TRBJ2-5 TRBD2 TRBV7-2 15 CASSLGLALQETQYF TGTGCCAGCAGCCTGGGACTAGCGCTTCAAGAGACCCAGTACTTC
. TRBJ2-5 TRBD2 TRBV5-1 17 CASRTSSAGVLLETQYF TGCGCCAGCCGAACATCTAGCGCGGGGGTCCTCTTAGAGACCCAGTACTTC
once TRBJ2-1 . TRBV9 15 CASSVRSRGEDEQFF TGTGCCAGCAGCGTAAGGTCTAGAGGAGAAGATGAGCAGTTCTTC
. TRBJ2-7 . TRBV6-5 14 CASGGAHGSYEQYF TGTGCCAGCGGGGGGGCCCACGGCTCCTACGAGCAGTACTTC
. TRBJ1-2 . TRBV9 15 CASSVLPEPTGGYTF TGTGCCAGCAGCGTACTGCCAGAACCTACGGGGGGCTACACCTTC
. TRBJ2-1 . TRBV28 13 CASTGDTYNEQFF TGTGCCAGCACAGGGGATACCTACAATGAGCAGTTCTTC
once TRBJ2-4 . TRBV11-3 16 CASSSVSALAKNIQYF TGTGCCAGCAGCTCCGTGAGCGCGCTAGCCAAAAACATTCAGTACTTC
. TRBJ2-1 TRBD1 TRBV12-3/TRBV12-4 11 CASRYRTGPIF TGTGCCAGCAGATATCGGACAGGCCCGATCTTC
. TRBJ1-1 . TRBV5-1 14 CASSVDSRNTEAFF TGCGCCAGCAGCGTTGACAGTCGGAACACTGAAGCTTTCTTT
. TRBJ1-4 TRBD1 TRBV30 15 CAWSGRQGAEEKLFF TGTGCCTGGAGTGGTCGACAGGGAGCGGAGGAAAAACTGTTTTTT
. TRBJ2-1 TRBD1 TRBV5-1 17 CASSLRTDRVTNNEQFF TGCGCCAGCAGCTTGAGAACCGACAGGGTAACTAACAATGAGCAGTTCTTC
. TRBJ2-2 TRBD1 TRBV12-5 14 CASGLDRGTGELFF TGTGCTAGTGGTTTGGACAGGGGCACCGGGGAGCTGTTTTTT
. TRBJ1-2 TRBD1 TRBV29-1 13 CSDTGQGNYGYTF TGCAGCGACACCGGACAGGGGAACTATGGCTACACCTTC